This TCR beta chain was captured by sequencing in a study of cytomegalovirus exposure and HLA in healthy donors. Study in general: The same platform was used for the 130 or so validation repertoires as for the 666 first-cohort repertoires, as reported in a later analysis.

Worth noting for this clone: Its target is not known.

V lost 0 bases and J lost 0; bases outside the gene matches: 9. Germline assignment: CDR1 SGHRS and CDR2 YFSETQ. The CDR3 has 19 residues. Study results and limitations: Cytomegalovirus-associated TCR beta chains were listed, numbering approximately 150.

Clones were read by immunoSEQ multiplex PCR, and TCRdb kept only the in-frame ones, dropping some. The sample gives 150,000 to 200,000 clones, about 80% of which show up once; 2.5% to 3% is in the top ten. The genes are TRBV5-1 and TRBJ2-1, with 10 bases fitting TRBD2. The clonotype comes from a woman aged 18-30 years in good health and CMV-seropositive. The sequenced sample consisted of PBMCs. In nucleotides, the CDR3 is TGCGCCAGCAGCTTGGTGTCTAGCGGGGGCTACTACTCCTACAATGAGCAGTTCTTC. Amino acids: CASSLVSSGGYYSYNEQFF.